These 32 T cell receptor beta chains originate from one sample sequenced in a study of blood T cells in healthy people across ages. A second PCR, run for about 6 to 12 cycles, used a sample-barcoded 5' primer plus a J-beta primer mix. TCRdb itself ran the 5' RACE reads through MiXCR, one entry per CDR3 protein. Of fewer than 750,000 distinct CDR3 sequences in the sample, 40% to 65% were seen once. The sample was blood. The source of these receptors is a woman of 80 years or more in good health.

This clonotype was seen more than once but under ten times. The V and J genes are TRBV10-3 and TRBJ2-2; tentative D call: TRBD2 (6 bases). CDR3 length equals 14 residues. CDR1 is ENHRY, CDR2 SYGVKD, per germline. The V end was cut by 8 bases, the J end by 4 bases, with 14 bases between. Here the CDR3 reads CAISSREATGELFF. Here the CDR3 DNA reads TGTGCCATCTCTAGCAGGGAGGCCACCGGGGAGCTGTTTTTT.

Concerning this clonotype: The junction and the germline gene differ at one end; a read error may be behind it. This chain uses TRBV5-1 with TRBJ2-1; no clear D. Germline CDR1 SGHRS, CDR2 YFSETQ. This CDR3 has 15 residues. This chain's CDR3 is CAGSSTLSSYNEQFF. The CDR3 DNA reads as TGCGCCGGCAGCTCGACACTTTCCTCCTACAATGAGCAGTTCTTC.

This clonotype was counted only a few times. CDR3 region: CATGLAGASTDTQYF. Here the CDR3 DNA reads TGTGCCACCGGGTTAGCGGGAGCAAGCACAGATACGCAGTATTTT. V gene TRBV4-2 combines with J gene TRBJ2-3; 9 bases agree with TRBD2. Germline CDR1 reads LGHNA; CDR2 reads YNFKEQ. CDR3 length: 15 residues. V trimming: 10 bases; J trimming: 0 bases; junction bases outside the gene matches: 8.

For this clonotype: Relative to the germline gene, one junction end is altered; a read error may explain this. The chain employs TRBV28 and TRBJ2-7; D not certain. The CDR3 sequence is 13 residues long. Germline CDR1 MDHEN, CDR2 SYDVKM. The CDR3 nucleotides are TGTGCCAGCATGGGGTCAACGTCATACGTGCAGTACTTC. Translating it yields CASMGSTSYVQYF.

The chain couples TRBV14 to TRBJ2-3; D is uncertain. V lost 1 base to trimming and J lost 6 bases, with 11 bases between them. CDR1 and CDR2 from the germline V gene are SGHDN and FVKESK. This CDR3 is built from 14 residues. The CDR3 DNA sequence: TGTGCCAGCAGCCAAGGACCAATAACTGATACGCAGTATTTT. Residues: CASSQGPITDTQYF. Full variable domain (missing parts from reference TRBV14 and TRBJ2-3): EAGVTQFPSHSVIEKGQTVTLRCDPISGHDNLYWYRRVMGKEIKFLLHFVKESKQDESGMPNNRFLAERTGGTYSTLKVQPAELEDSGVYFCASSQGPITDTQYFGPGTRLTVL.

The J gene is TRBJ2-3, the V gene TRBV28, with D possibly matching TRBD1 (5 bases). This CDR3 has 14 residues. Germline-derived CDR1 and CDR2 are MDHEN and SYDVKM. The V and J ends lost 11 bases and 2 bases respectively, with 17 bases between them. CDR3 sequence reads: CAGKGQRLTDTQYF. The CDR3 DNA is TGTGCCGGCAAGGGGCAACGACTCACAGATACGCAGTATTTT.

The rearrangement links TRBV6-1 to TRBJ1-1; 8 bases are a match to TRBD1. V trimming: 6 bases; J trimming: 11 bases; junction bases outside the gene matches: 14. CDR1 MNHNS and CDR2 SASEGT come from the germline V gene. CDR3 size: 14 residues. Here the CDR3 reads CASSLGQAGLEAFF. DNA of the CDR3: TGTGCCAGCAGCCTGGGACAGGCTGGATTGGAGGCTTTCTTT.

This clonotype was picked up many times. CDR3 amino acids: CASSLVGEGDTQYF. In DNA form, the CDR3 reads TGTGCCAGCAGCTTAGTTGGCGAGGGAGATACGCAGTATTTT. The V gene is TRBV7-2, the J gene TRBJ2-3, with D perhaps TRBD2 (5 bases). The CDR3 is 14 residues long. The V end was cut by 1 base, the J end by 5 bases, with 10 bases between. The germline V gene encodes CDR1 SGHTA and CDR2 FQGNSA.

The chain carries TRBV2 and TRBJ1-5, with 7 bases aligning to TRBD1. Per germline, CDR1 SNHLY and CDR2 FYNNEI. The CDR3 consists of 14 residues. The J segment lost 4 bases and the V segment lost 5 bases, leaving 5 bases of the junction unmatched. CDR3 DNA sequence: TGTGCCAGCAGTCCGACAGGGCGTAATCAGCCCCAGCATTTT. It translates to CASSPTGRNQPQHF.

This clonotype was observed many times. The genes are TRBV29-1 and TRBJ1-2; no definite D call. From germline, CDR1 is SQVTM and CDR2 ANQGSEA. Trimming pared 7 bases from V and 2 bases from J, leaving 11 bases between. This CDR3 has 12 amino acids. The CDR3 nucleotides read TGCAGCGCCTACAGACCCAACTATGGCTACACCTTC. Its protein product is CSAYRPNYGYTF.

The rearrangement links TRBV7-9 to TRBJ2-1; D may correspond to TRBD1 or TRBD2 (5 bases each). The V end lost 0 bases, the J end lost 5 bases, and 11 bases lay between the germline ends. Per germline, CDR1 SEHNR and CDR2 FQNEAQ (reference sequence). The CDR3 loop spans 15 amino acids. The CDR3 bases are TGTGCCAGCAGCTTAGCTTACGGGACGAACAATGAGCAGTTCTTC. Its protein product is CASSLAYGTNNEQFF.

The V call is TRBV28, the J call TRBJ2-1; the match to TRBD1 covers 9 bases. The J segment lost 8 bases and the V segment lost 5 bases, leaving 10 bases of the junction unmatched. From germline, CDR1 is MDHEN and CDR2 SYDVKM. The CDR3 loop spans 15 amino acids. The CDR3 nucleotides are TGTGCCAGCAGTGTTACGGGACAGGGATTGGATGAGCAGTTCTTC. Translating gives CASSVTGQGLDEQFF.

CDR3 DNA: TGTGCCAGCAGTTCCCTGGGAGAAGGCACAGATACGCAGTATTTT. Its translation: CASSSLGEGTDTQYF. The rearrangement joins TRBV27 to TRBJ2-3; weak D call: TRBD2 (5 bases). This CDR3 comprises 15 residues. Germline CDR1 reads MNHEY; CDR2 reads SMNVEV (reference sequence). Trimming left V 4 bases short and J 1 base short, with 12 bases between.

This clonotype was found many times. The rearrangement uses TRBV21-1 and TRBJ1-2. TRBV21-1 is a pseudogene segment. CDR3 length: 13 residues. The CDR3 coding sequence is TGTGCCAGCAGCAAAGATGCTACCTATGGCTACACCTTC. Its translation is CASSKDATYGYTF.

This clonotype was seen repeatedly, ten times or more. V gene TRBV3-1 combines with J gene TRBJ2-3; 11 positions agree with TRBD1. The CDR3 is 16 amino acids. The junction had 7 bases not matched to a gene; V was cut back by 4 bases and J by 4 bases. Germline CDR1 LGHDT, CDR2 YNNKEL (reference sequence). The CDR3 is CASSPRTGGRSDTQYF. CDR3 nucleotides: TGTGCCAGCAGCCCCAGGACAGGGGGCCGCTCAGATACGCAGTATTTT.

As concerns this clonotype: It may be a read error: a sequence one base away is much more abundant. The chain has TRBV6-5 and TRBJ2-1; 7 bases are shared with TRBD1. V was clipped by 5 bases and J by 2 bases; unmatched bases: 0. CDR3 length: 13 amino acids. Germline V gives CDR1 MNHEY, CDR2 SVGAGI. CDR3 in amino acids: CASSDRAYNEQFF. CDR3 sequence (DNA): TGTGCCAGCAGTGACAGGGCCTACAATGAGCAGTTCTTC.

This clonotype came up many times. The J gene is TRBJ2-3, the V gene TRBV7-3; 8 nucleotides match TRBD1. J gave up 4 bases and V 4 bases, and 10 bases lay outside the gene matches. This CDR3 has 16 amino acids. Germline V gene lookup returns CDR1 SGHTA and CDR2 FQGTGA. The CDR3: CASSYGWQGAADTQYF. CDR3 sequence (DNA): TGTGCCAGCAGCTATGGTTGGCAGGGGGCGGCAGATACGCAGTATTTT.

Concerning this clonotype itself: One junction end does not reproduce the germline sequence, and a read error may be involved. The CDR3 nucleotides are TGTGCCCGCAGCCACAGAAACACCGGGGAGCTGTTTTTT. It specifies CARSHRNTGELFF. The chain employs TRBV11-1 and TRBJ2-2, with D unresolved. CDR3 length: 13 residues. The germline V gene encodes CDR1 SGHAT and CDR2 FQDESV (reference sequence).

This clonotype was observed at least ten times. V gene TRBV6-5 combines with J gene TRBJ2-3; D gene uncertain. Germline V CDR1 and CDR2: MNHEY, SVGAGI. The length of the CDR3 is 12 residues. V lost 8 bases, J lost 1 base, and 7 bases lay in between. CDR3 sequence: CASVDRTDTQYF. The DNA of the CDR3 is TGTGCCAGCGTGGACCGCACAGATACGCAGTATTTT.

The chain carries TRBV5-1 and TRBJ2-1, with D unresolved. Germline V CDR1 and CDR2: SGHRS, YFSETQ. The CDR3 totals 13 residues. Trimming left V 4 bases short and J 3 bases short, with 8 bases between. The CDR3 DNA is TGCGCCAGCAGCGTCAACCGCTACAATGAGCAGTTCTTC. Its translation is CASSVNRYNEQFF.

This rearrangement joins TRBV24-1 to TRBJ2-2; D is undetermined. The germline V gene encodes CDR1 KGHDR and CDR2 SFDVKD. This CDR3 region has 14 residues. Trimming removed 4 bases from V and 10 bases from J, with 15 bases in between. The CDR3 spells CATSDPKPATELFF. CDR3 DNA: TGTGCCACCAGTGACCCGAAGCCCGCGACGGAGCTGTTTTTT.

With regard to this clonotype: One end of the junction fails to match germline, which may point to a read error. The rearrangement uses TRBV12-3 or TRBV12-4 and TRBJ2-3; TRBD2 might be the D (6 bases). The CDR3 sequence is 16 residues long. In DNA, the CDR3 is TGTACCAGCAGTTTAGGAGGGCAAGGGGTGGCAGATACGCAGTATTTT. Translating it yields CTSSLGGQGVADTQYF.

The rearrangement links TRBV6-6 to TRBJ2-4, with 11 bases that match TRBD2. With the DNA end fitting TRBJ2-7 better, the J assignment may be wrong. The CDR3 length is 15 residues. CDR1 is MNHNY and CDR2 is SVGAGI in the germline V gene (reference sequence). The DNA for the CDR3 is TGTGCCAGCAGTTACTATAGCGGGAGGGTCGACGAGCAGTACTTC. Translated, it gives CASSYYSGRVDEQYF.

This clonotype was observed a handful of times. A much larger clone lies one base from this, so it may be a read error. The chain couples TRBV29-1 to TRBJ2-1; D not certain. The end of the DNA aligns better with TRBJ2-7, so the J call may be wrong. Per the germline V gene, CDR1 is SQVTM and CDR2 is ANQGSEA. The CDR3 consists of 14 residues. This chain's CDR3 is CSVAPQAWYNEQYF. The CDR3, as DNA: TGCAGCGTTGCCCCGCAGGCGTGGTACAATGAGCAGTACTTC.

Many counts were recorded for this clonotype. The chain employs TRBV18 and TRBJ2-3; TRBD2 aligns across 9 bases. V gave up 2 bases and J gave up 7 bases; unmatched junction bases: 10. The CDR3 is 16 residues long. From germline, CDR1 is KGHSH and CDR2 LQKENI. The chain's CDR3 is CASSPSRLADTNTQYF. The DNA for the CDR3 is TGTGCCAGCTCACCATCGAGACTAGCGGATACTAATACGCAGTATTTT.

There are many counts of this clonotype. V gene TRBV5-1 combines with J gene TRBJ2-1; 11 bases are a match to TRBD2. Trimming removed 3 bases from V and 8 bases from J; junction bases left unmatched: 7. The CDR3 runs to 15 residues. From germline, CDR1 is SGHRS and CDR2 YFSETQ. Here the CDR3 DNA reads TGCGCCAGCAGCTATAATAGCGGGGGGGCCGATGAGCAGTTCTTC. Residues: CASSYNSGGADEQFF.

The sample holds a few counts of this clonotype. The rearrangement joins TRBV25-1 to TRBJ2-2, with 7 bases lining up with TRBD2. CDR1 is MGHDK, CDR2 SYGVNS, per germline. After removal of 4 bases from V and 0 bases from J, the junction contained 14 bases not matched to a gene. The CDR3 covers 19 residues. The CDR3 nucleotides are TGTGCCAGCAGTGCGGTTGGCGGGGGAGGATACGCGAACACCGGGGAGCTGTTTTTT. It translates to CASSAVGGGGYANTGELFF.

This clonotype appeared many times. V gene TRBV7-6 combines with J gene TRBJ2-1; D unclear. The CDR3 runs to 12 residues. CDR1 and CDR2 from the germline V gene are SGHVS and FNYEAQ. Trimming pared 0 bases from V and 4 bases from J, leaving 1 base between. CDR3 loop: CASSLAYNEQFF. The CDR3 bases are TGTGCCAGCAGCTTAGCGTACAATGAGCAGTTCTTC. The full variable domain, in which reference TRBV7-6 and TRBJ2-1 provide the parts outside the CDR3, is GAGVSQSPRYKVTKRGQDVALRCDPISGHVSLYWYRQALGQGPEFLTYFNYEAQQDKSGLPNDRFSAERPEGSISTLTIQRTEQRDSAMYRCASSLAYNEQFFGPGTRLTVL.

The chain couples TRBV20-1 to TRBJ2-1; a weak D match, TRBD1 (5 bases). V shed 3 bases and J shed 5 bases, with 14 bases lying between them. The CDR3 is 14 amino acids. Germline V CDR1 and CDR2: DFQATT, SNEGSKA (reference sequence). CDR3 loop: CSASRQGLHNEQFF. CDR3 coding DNA: TGCAGTGCTAGCCGGCAGGGCCTCCACAATGAGCAGTTCTTC.

V gene TRBV21-1 combines with J gene TRBJ2-2; TRBD2 is the table's D call and was not checked against the DNA. TRBV21-1 is termed a pseudogene. The CDR3 is made up of 15 amino acids. The CDR3 coding sequence is TGTGCCAGCAGCAAAGTACGCGGGTACACCGGGGAGCTGTTTTTT. It encodes CASSKVRGYTGELFF.

The rearrangement uses TRBV6-5 and TRBJ1-2, with D unclear. CDR1 and CDR2 (germline): MNHEY, SVGAGI. V was shortened by 6 bases and J by 0 bases, with 11 bases between the two germline ends. CDR3 length equals 14 residues. In DNA, the CDR3 is TGTGCCAGCAGCTCTGCGTTGACTAACTATGGCTACACCTTC. Encoded protein: CASSSALTNYGYTF.

This clonotype appeared a few times. The chain joins TRBV7-9 to TRBJ1-4; D perhaps matches TRBD1 (5 bases). Germline lookup yields CDR1 SEHNR and CDR2 FQNEAQ (reference sequence). This CDR3 spans 15 amino acids. V was trimmed by 5 bases and J by 6 bases, leaving 16 bases between them. This CDR3 reads CASSERGGYDEKLFF. CDR3 DNA sequence: TGTGCCAGCAGCGAACGGGGCGGATACGATGAAAAACTGTTTTTT. Looking up the rest from reference TRBV7-9 and TRBJ1-4 gives the full variable domain: DTGVSQNPRHKITKRGQNVTFRCDPISEHNRLYWYRQTLGQGPEFLTYFQNEAQLEKSRLLSDRFSAERPKGSFSTLEIQRTEQGDSAMYLCASSERGGYDEKLFFGSGTQLSVL.